This entry lists 17 T cell receptor beta chains sequenced from one sample in a study of blood T cell repertoires in COVID-19. Using immunoSEQ multiplex PCR, the repertoire was profiled, and TCRdb retains in-frame clones only, with some absent. The sample includes 55,000 to 85,000 clones, approximately 83% seen only once; the top ten take roughly an eighth. The sample taken for sequencing was peripheral blood. These receptors all stem from a human donor in a cohort sampled during active COVID-19.

J is TRBJ2-7 and V is TRBV11-2; D gene uncertain. Trimming stripped 5 bases from V and 0 bases from J, with 8 bases between. The CDR3 runs 13 residues. Germline V CDR1 and CDR2: SGHAT, FQNNGV. The CDR3 loop is CASSLLGSYEQYF. The CDR3 DNA reads TGTGCCAGCAGCCTCCTAGGCTCCTACGAGCAGTACTTC.

On this clone itself: One junction end disagrees with the germline gene, perhaps due to a read error. The chain recombines TRBV6-5 with TRBJ2-7; D is possibly TRBD2 (5 bases). Looked up from germline, CDR1 is MNHEY and CDR2 is SVGAGI. This CDR3 comprises 16 residues. The CDR3 sequence is CASSYRRRGPSSEQYF. Written as DNA, the CDR3 is TGTGCCAGCAGTTATAGGCGGCGAGGGCCGTCCTCCGAGCAGTACTTC.

V and J are TRBV11-3 and TRBJ1-1; possible D gene TRBD1, 5 bases. Germline lookup yields CDR1 SGHNT and CDR2 YENEEA. The CDR3 totals 14 residues. The ends were cut back, 1 base at V and 1 base at J, with 7 bases in the middle. The CDR3 DNA is TGTGCCAGCAGCTTAGGGAGGGGGAACACTGAAGCTTTCTTT. Translation: CASSLGRGNTEAFF.

The chain couples TRBV24-1 to TRBJ2-2; 8 positions match TRBD1. Germline trimming cut 9 bases from V and 6 bases from J; bases unmatched to any gene: 8. The CDR3 is made up of 14 amino acids. CDR1 is KGHDR, CDR2 SFDVKD, per germline. The CDR3 loop reads CATGGQGIPGELFF. Written as DNA, the CDR3 is TGTGCCACCGGCGGACAGGGAATTCCCGGGGAGCTGTTTTTT.

This sequence joins TRBV28 and TRBJ2-7, with TRBD2 matching 9 bases. The CDR3 loop spans 13 amino acids. CDR1 and CDR2 (germline): MDHEN, SYDVKM. The trim removed 7 bases at V and 1 base at J, leaving 2 bases unmatched. As DNA, the CDR3 is TGTGCCAGCAAGCGGGGGGAATCCTACGAGCAGTACTTC. Translation: CASKRGESYEQYF. Supplemented by reference TRBV28 and TRBJ2-7, the full variable domain reads DVKVTQSSRYLVKRTGEKVFLECVQDMDHENMFWYRQDPGLGLRLIYFSYDVKMKEKGDIPEGYSVSREKKERFSLILESASTNQTSMYLCASKRGESYEQYFGPGTRLTVT.

The CDR3 nucleotides are TGTGCCAGCAGCCCGGGATACAAGTCGTCCACCGGGGAGCTGTTTTTT. It specifies CASSPGYKSSTGELFF. The rearrangement uses TRBV5-4 and TRBJ2-2; a weak D match, TRBD2 (5 bases). CDR3 length: 16 amino acids. Germline values: CDR1 SGHNT, CDR2 YYREEE (reference sequence). V was shortened by 4 bases and J by 4 bases, with 17 bases between the two germline ends.

V usage is TRBV9 and J usage is TRBJ2-3; 13 bases match TRBD2. V was pared by 3 bases and J by 8 bases, with 9 bases of the junction left unmatched. There are 16 residues in the CDR3. Germline V gene data show CDR1 as SGDLS and CDR2 as YYNGEE. In DNA form, the CDR3 reads TGTGCCAGCAGCGCCGAACTAGCGGGGGGGAGCGGTACGCAGTATTTT. It specifies CASSAELAGGSGTQYF.

This clone was counted only a few times. The chain joins TRBV27 to TRBJ1-1; TRBD1 matches 7 bases. V trimming: 3 bases; J trimming: 1 base; junction bases outside the gene matches: 2. The CDR3 has 14 residues. Germline V lookup: CDR1 MNHEY, CDR2 SMNVEV (reference sequence). The CDR3 spells CASSLGQSNTEAFF. DNA of the CDR3: TGTGCCAGCAGTTTGGGACAGTCGAACACTGAAGCTTTCTTT.

This clone occurred once. V is TRBV6-5 and J is TRBJ1-6; D might be TRBD1 (5 bases). CDR3 size: 15 residues. Looked up from germline, CDR1 is MNHEY and CDR2 is SVGAGI. V lost 6 bases and J 4 bases, leaving 13 bases between the germline ends. This CDR3 reads CASRMDGGYNSPLHF. CDR3 DNA: TGTGCCAGCAGGATGGACGGGGGGTATAATTCACCCCTCCACTTT.

J is TRBJ2-1 and V is TRBV5-1; possible D gene TRBD2, 6 bases. The CDR3 runs to 14 residues. Trimming removed 3 bases from V and 9 bases from J, with 16 bases in between. Looked up from germline, CDR1 is SGHRS and CDR2 is YFSETQ. The CDR3 spells CASSYRTTSREQFF. CDR3 coding DNA: TGCGCCAGCAGCTACCGGACTACGTCGCGTGAGCAGTTCTTC.

This chain uses TRBV7-9 with TRBJ2-1; the match to TRBD2 covers 7 bases. The V segment lost 1 base and the J segment 4 bases; nucleotides outside the gene matches: 10. Per germline, CDR1 SEHNR and CDR2 FQNEAQ (reference sequence). There are 17 residues in the CDR3. The CDR3 DNA reads TGTGCCAGCAGCTTAGAAGTGGGGCTAGCGGTGTACAATGAGCAGTTCTTC. Translating gives CASSLEVGLAVYNEQFF.

The chain joins TRBV10-2 to TRBJ2-7; 8 bases fit TRBD1. The ends lost 6 bases at V and 6 bases at J; junction bases unmatched: 13. The germline V gene has CDR1 WSHSY and CDR2 SAAADI. This CDR3 is 15 amino acids long. The CDR3, as DNA: TGCGCCAGCAGGAGGTGGGGACAGGATACCTCCGAGCAGTACTTC. Residues: CASRRWGQDTSEQYF.

The V and J genes are TRBV6-5 and TRBJ2-7; D gene uncertain. From germline, CDR1 is MNHEY and CDR2 SVGAGI. CDR3 size: 14 residues. V was trimmed by 6 bases and J by 2 bases, leaving 14 bases between them. DNA for the CDR3: TGTGCCAGCAGCGTTGAACGATTAGCCTACGAGCAGTACTTC. Translating gives CASSVERLAYEQYF.

This clone was seen only once. The chain links TRBV3-1 (or the pseudogene TRBV3-2) to TRBJ1-6; perhaps TRBD1 as D (6 bases). From germline, CDR1 is LGHDT and CDR2 YNNKEL (reference sequence). V gave up 1 base and J gave up 6 bases, with 13 bases separating them. The CDR3 extends over 16 amino acids. The CDR3 sequence is CASSQGGGGGNSPLHF. CDR3 in DNA: TGTGCCAGCAGCCAAGGGGGGGGAGGGGGTAATTCACCCCTCCACTTT.

The chain couples TRBV14 to TRBJ1-1, with D perhaps matching TRBD1 (5 bases). The CDR3 totals 16 residues. Trimming took 0 bases from V and 3 from J, leaving 14 bases between them. The germline CDR1 and CDR2 sequences are SGHDN and FVKESK. CDR3 residues: CASSQEPRVRDTEAFF. For the CDR3, the DNA is TGTGCCAGCAGCCAAGAGCCCAGAGTCAGGGACACTGAAGCTTTCTTT.

The rearrangement uses TRBV19 and TRBJ2-1; D is unresolved. Per germline, CDR1 LNHDA and CDR2 SQIVND (reference sequence). The CDR3 has 11 amino acids. Between the trimmed V and J ends, which lost 4 bases and 7 bases, there was a span of 5 bases. The CDR3 loop reads CASSTYNEQFF. CDR3 coding DNA: TGTGCCAGTAGTACTTATAATGAGCAGTTCTTC.

The chain recombines TRBV30 with TRBJ1-3; D is uncertain. Trimming removed 0 bases from V and 2 bases from J, with 5 bases in between. The CDR3 consists of 13 residues. The germline gives CDR1 GTSNPN, CDR2 SVGIG (reference sequence). The CDR3 nucleotides read TGTGCCTGGAGTGTTCAGGCTGGAAACACCATATATTTT. It specifies CAWSVQAGNTIYF.